The 16 T cell receptor beta chains reported below all come from one sample, sequenced in a study of T cell changes during pregnancy in multiple sclerosis. TCRdb's table, derived via immunoSEQ multiplex PCR, lists solely in-frame clones and lacks some. The sample contains 70,000 or so clones, roughly 91% of which appear only once. This sample comprised peripheral blood, obtained in the third trimester of pregnancy. The receptors shown here come from a female donor in good health, enrolled as a control in a pregnancy study.

This clone has a handful of counts. The chain has TRBV7-7 and TRBJ2-7, with 9 bases matching TRBD1. The CDR3 extends over 15 amino acids. Germline assignment: CDR1 SSHAT and CDR2 FNYEAQ (reference sequence). J was trimmed by 4 bases and V by 1 base; bases with no gene match: 5. Here the CDR3 DNA reads TGTGCCAGCAGCTTAGGGGACAGGGACTTTTACGAGCAGTACTTC. This gives the protein CASSLGDRDFYEQYF. The whole variable domain, filled in from reference TRBV7-7 and TRBJ2-7, reads GAGVSQSPRYKVTKRGQDVTLRCDPISSHATLYWYQQALGQGPEFLTYFNYEAQPDKSGLPSDRFSAERPEGSISTLTIQRTEQRDSAMYRCASSLGDRDFYEQYFGPGTRLTVT.

V gene TRBV7-2 combines with J gene TRBJ1-6, with unresolved D. V was clipped by 6 bases and J by 7 bases, with 4 bases between them. Germline loops: CDR1 SGHTA, CDR2 FQGNSA. CDR3 length equals 11 residues. The CDR3 region is CASSKNSPLHF. CDR3 in DNA: TGTGCCAGCAGTAAAAATTCACCCCTCCACTTT.

The V gene is TRBV5-6, the J gene TRBJ1-5; 10 nucleotides match TRBD1. CDR3 length equals 17 residues. CDR1 and CDR2 (germline): SGHDT, YYEEEE. Trimming took 4 bases from V and 4 from J; bases not matched to a gene: 11. CDR3 residues: CASSLDRGTFGNQPQHF. The CDR3 DNA is TGTGCCAGCAGCCTGGACAGGGGGACCTTTGGGAATCAGCCCCAGCATTTT.

This clone showed up just a few times. This chain joins TRBV11-3 and TRBJ1-1; D unclear. Germline V gene sequence: CDR1 SGHNT, CDR2 YENEEA. Trimming took 1 base from V and 1 from J, leaving 7 bases between them. This CDR3 is built from 14 residues. CDR3 amino acids: CASSLGPGNTEAFF. The CDR3 DNA is TGTGCCAGCAGCTTAGGCCCAGGGAACACTGAAGCTTTCTTT. The variable domain in full, completed from reference TRBV11-3 and TRBJ1-1, reads EAGVVQSPRYKIIEKKQPVAFWCNPISGHNTLYWYLQNLGQGPELLIRYENEEAVDDSQLPKDRFSAERLKGVDSTLKIQPAELGDSAVYLCASSLGPGNTEAFFGQGTRLTVV.

The V gene is TRBV27, the J gene TRBJ2-4; the D gene is possibly TRBD2 (6 bases). The CDR3 runs to 12 residues. The V gene lost 8 bases and the J gene lost 7 bases, with 12 bases spanning the gap. Germline CDR1 reads MNHEY; CDR2 reads SMNVEV (reference sequence). The CDR3 bases are TGTGCCAGCGGCGTGGGAGGTAACATTCAGTACTTC. Protein sequence: CASGVGGNIQYF.

The chain joins TRBV10-1 to TRBJ1-1; no firm D call. The CDR3 is made up of 14 amino acids. Germline CDR1 and CDR2: WNHNN and SYGVQD (reference sequence). Trimming took off 8 bases at V and 1 base at J, with 14 bases between the two ends. CDR3 in amino acids: CASGGLASNTEAFF. The CDR3 nucleotides are TGCGCCAGCGGAGGTCTGGCGTCGAACACTGAAGCTTTCTTT.

This sequence joins TRBV2 and TRBJ2-7, with a possible D match to TRBD2 (5 bases). With 6 bases removed from V and 3 bases from J, the gap between germline ends came to 15 bases. This CDR3 is built from 14 residues. In germline, CDR1 is SNHLY, CDR2 FYNNEI. The CDR3 reads CASSWAGADYEQYF. The CDR3 DNA reads as TGTGCCAGCAGCTGGGCGGGCGCGGACTACGAGCAGTACTTC.

This clone was picked up one time. V is TRBV6-1 and J is TRBJ2-1; 11 bases are a match to TRBD2. CDR1 is MNHNS and CDR2 is SASEGT in the germline V gene. V shed 3 bases, J shed 7 bases, and the junction held 11 bases outside the gene matches. The CDR3 length is 17 residues. As DNA, the CDR3 is TGTGCCAGCAGTGAGCAGCGTCGACTAGCGGGAAAAAATGAGCAGTTCTTC. Its translation: CASSEQRRLAGKNEQFF.

This chain links TRBV4-2 with TRBJ2-5; D unclear. CDR1 and CDR2 from the germline V gene are LGHNA and YNFKEQ. This CDR3 comprises 14 residues. Trimming left V 1 base short and J 2 bases short, with 8 bases between. CDR3 region: CASSQVAEQETQYF. The CDR3, as DNA: TGTGCCAGCAGCCAAGTAGCAGAACAAGAGACCCAGTACTTC.

The chain carries TRBV7-6 and TRBJ1-2; D gene ambiguous. The CDR3 sequence is 15 residues long. Between the trimmed V and J ends, which lost 0 bases and 2 bases, there was a span of 10 bases. Germline V gene data show CDR1 as SGHVS and CDR2 as FNYEAQ. Here the CDR3 reads CASSLASGSNYGYTF. In DNA form, the CDR3 reads TGTGCCAGCAGCTTAGCGTCCGGTTCCAACTATGGCTACACCTTC.

The CDR3 sequence: CASGVRGLETQYF. DNA for the CDR3: TGTGCCAGTGGGGTAAGGGGGCTGGAGACCCAGTACTTC. The V and J genes are TRBV27 and TRBJ2-5, with 7 bases identical to TRBD1. Germline CDR1 MNHEY, CDR2 SMNVEV (reference sequence). The length of the CDR3 is 13 residues. Trimming removed 9 bases from V and 5 bases from J; junction bases left unmatched: 9.

The chain is built from TRBV2 and TRBJ2-1; 13 positions match TRBD2. J gave up 7 bases and V 6 bases, and 6 bases lay outside the gene matches. The CDR3 has 15 residues. Germline lookup yields CDR1 SNHLY and CDR2 FYNNEI. The DNA of the CDR3 is TGTGCCAGCAGCCTTCGGACTAGCGGGGGAAATGAGCAGTTCTTC. Translated, it gives CASSLRTSGGNEQFF.

This chain connects TRBV2 to TRBJ1-6; D is uncertain. Germline assignment: CDR1 SNHLY and CDR2 FYNNEI. CDR3 length: 16 residues. The germline V and J ends were trimmed by 4 bases and 0 bases, with 10 bases remaining between them. The CDR3 DNA reads as TGTGCCAGCAGTGTAGGCGGGAGCTCCTATAATTCACCCCTCCACTTT. Residues: CASSVGGSSYNSPLHF.

The chain couples TRBV5-1 to TRBJ2-3; TRBD2 agrees at 8 bases. CDR1 and CDR2 (germline): SGHRS, YFSETQ. The CDR3 has 18 amino acids. The J segment lost 3 bases and the V segment lost 4 bases, leaving 16 bases of the junction unmatched. The CDR3 DNA reads TGCGCCAGCAGCCTGGACGATAGCGGGGAGACCGATACAGATACGCAGTATTTT. It translates to CASSLDDSGETDTDTQYF.

The CDR3 DNA is TGTGCCATCCCGAGGGGGACAGATAGACCGGATGCAACTAATGAAAAACTGTTTTTT. Its translation is CAIPRGTDRPDATNEKLFF. The V call is TRBV28, the J call TRBJ1-4, with 7 bases fitting TRBD1. The CDR3 is made up of 19 amino acids. Trimming at V came to 10 bases and at J to 0 bases, leaving 20 bases not matched to a gene. The V gene's germline CDR1 is MDHEN and CDR2 SYDVKM. Complete variable domain (other parts from reference TRBV28 and TRBJ1-4): DVKVTQSSRYLVKRTGEKVFLECVQDMDHENMFWYRQDPGLGLRLIYFSYDVKMKEKGDIPEGYSVSREKKERFSLILESASTNQTSMYLCAIPRGTDRPDATNEKLFFGSGTQLSVL.

A few counts support this clone. The chain couples TRBV28 to TRBJ2-7; 10 bases match TRBD1. This CDR3 contains 15 residues. Trimming at V came to 6 bases and at J to 2 bases, leaving 7 bases not matched to a gene. The germline gives CDR1 MDHEN, CDR2 SYDVKM. CDR3 residues: CASRFPGQGTYEQYF. The CDR3 DNA is TGTGCCAGCAGATTCCCGGGACAGGGGACCTACGAGCAGTACTTC.